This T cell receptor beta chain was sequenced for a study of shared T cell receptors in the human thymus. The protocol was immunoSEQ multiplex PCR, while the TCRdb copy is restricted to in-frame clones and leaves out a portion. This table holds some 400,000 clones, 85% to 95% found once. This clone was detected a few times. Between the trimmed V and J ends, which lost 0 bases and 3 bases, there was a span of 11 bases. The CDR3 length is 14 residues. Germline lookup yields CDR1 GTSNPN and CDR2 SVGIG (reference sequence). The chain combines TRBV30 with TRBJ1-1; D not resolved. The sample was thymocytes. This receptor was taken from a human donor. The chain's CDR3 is CAWSVRKGDTEAFF. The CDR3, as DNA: TGTGCCTGGAGTGTACGGAAGGGTGACACTGAAGCTTTCTTT.